The entry below describes one TCR beta chain. Antigen specificity is unknown. This sample is part of a study of early T cells in non-severe SARS-CoV-2 infection. General observations from the study: CD4 and private specificities were missed by VDJdb matching, which favored anti-spike CD8 responses.

Attachment of unique molecular identifiers to individual cDNA molecules was performed. TCRdb itself ran the 5' RACE reads through MiXCR, one entry per CDR3 protein. Here the sample spans some 80,000 distinct CDR3 sequences, less than 5.5% being singletons. This material consisted of whole blood, taken at baseline. This clonotype originated in an adult who was a healthcare worker with PCR-confirmed SARS-CoV-2 infection or an uninfected control (not recorded which).

In DNA, the CDR3 is TGCGCCAGCAGCCCCAGGGCGGACGAGGAGACCCAGTACTTC. Its protein product is CASSPRADEETQYF. The V and J genes are TRBV5-1 and TRBJ2-5, with D perhaps matching TRBD1 (5 bases). The CDR3 runs to 14 residues. Germline CDR1 SGHRS, CDR2 YFSETQ. With 4 bases removed from V and 5 bases from J, the gap between germline ends came to 15 bases.